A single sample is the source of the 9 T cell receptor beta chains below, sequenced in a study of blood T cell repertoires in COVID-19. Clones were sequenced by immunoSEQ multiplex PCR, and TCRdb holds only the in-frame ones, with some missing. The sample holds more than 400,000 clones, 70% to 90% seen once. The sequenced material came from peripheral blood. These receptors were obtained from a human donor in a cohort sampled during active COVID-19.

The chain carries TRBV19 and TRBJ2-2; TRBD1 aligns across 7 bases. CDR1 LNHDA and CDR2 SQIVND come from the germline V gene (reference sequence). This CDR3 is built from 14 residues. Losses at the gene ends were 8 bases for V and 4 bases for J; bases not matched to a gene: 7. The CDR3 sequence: CASSDRKVTGELFF. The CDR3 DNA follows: TGTGCCAGTTCGGACAGGAAGGTCACCGGGGAGCTGTTTTTT.

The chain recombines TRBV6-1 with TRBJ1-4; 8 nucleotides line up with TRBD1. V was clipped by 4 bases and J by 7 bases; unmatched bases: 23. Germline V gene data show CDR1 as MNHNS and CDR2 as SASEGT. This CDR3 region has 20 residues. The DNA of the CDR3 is TGTGCCAGCAGTGGACCTTTCCCCGGAACAGGGGGGAAGGGAGTTGAAAAACTGTTTTTT. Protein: CASSGPFPGTGGKGVEKLFF.

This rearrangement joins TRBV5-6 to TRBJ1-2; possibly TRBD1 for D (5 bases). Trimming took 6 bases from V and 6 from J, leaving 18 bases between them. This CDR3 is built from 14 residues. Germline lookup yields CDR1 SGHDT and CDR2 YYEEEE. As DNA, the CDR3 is TGTGCCAGCACCTTCACCAGGGTTGGCCATGGCTACACCTTC. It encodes CASTFTRVGHGYTF. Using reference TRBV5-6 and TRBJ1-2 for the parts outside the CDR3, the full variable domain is DAGVTQSPTHLIKTRGQQVTLRCSPKSGHDTVSWYQQALGQGPQFIFQYYEEEERQRGNFPDRFSGHQFPNYSSELNVNALLLGDSALYLCASTFTRVGHGYTFGSGTRLTVV.

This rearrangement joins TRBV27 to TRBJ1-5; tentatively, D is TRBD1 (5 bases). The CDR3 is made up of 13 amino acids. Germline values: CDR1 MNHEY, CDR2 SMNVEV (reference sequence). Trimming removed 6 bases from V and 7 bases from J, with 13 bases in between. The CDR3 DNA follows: TGTGCCAGCAGCCAAGGGGAAGGGCAGCCCCAGCATTTT. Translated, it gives CASSQGEGQPQHF.

The CDR3 DNA reads as TGTGCCAGCAGTTCCCCCGGAGCTCCGTACATTCAGTACTTC. Translating it yields CASSSPGAPYIQYF. The chain carries TRBV28 and TRBJ2-4, with D unresolved. The CDR3 covers 14 residues. The V gene's germline CDR1 is MDHEN and CDR2 SYDVKM. Trimming took off 4 bases at V and 8 bases at J, with 15 bases between the two ends.

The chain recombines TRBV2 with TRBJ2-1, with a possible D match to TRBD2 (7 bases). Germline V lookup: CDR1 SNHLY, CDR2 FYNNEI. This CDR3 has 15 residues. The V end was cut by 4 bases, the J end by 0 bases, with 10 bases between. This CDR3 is CASSGGGYSYNEQFF. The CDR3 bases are TGTGCCAGCAGTGGGGGGGGCTACTCCTACAATGAGCAGTTCTTC.

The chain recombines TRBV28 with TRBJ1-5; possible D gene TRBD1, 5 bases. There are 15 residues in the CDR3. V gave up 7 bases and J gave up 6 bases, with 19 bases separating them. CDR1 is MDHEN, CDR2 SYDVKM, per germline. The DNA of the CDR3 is TGTGCCAGCACCTCGGAGGGTACGGGGGGTCAGCCCCAGCATTTT. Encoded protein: CASTSEGTGGQPQHF. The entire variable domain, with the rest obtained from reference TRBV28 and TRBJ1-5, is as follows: DVKVTQSSRYLVKRTGEKVFLECVQDMDHENMFWYRQDPGLGLRLIYFSYDVKMKEKGDIPEGYSVSREKKERFSLILESASTNQTSMYLCASTSEGTGGQPQHFGDGTRLSIL.

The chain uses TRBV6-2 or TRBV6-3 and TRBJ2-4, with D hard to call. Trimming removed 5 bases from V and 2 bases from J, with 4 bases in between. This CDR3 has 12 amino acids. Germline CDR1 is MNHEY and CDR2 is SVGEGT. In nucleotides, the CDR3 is TGTGCCAGCAGTCCAACCAAAAACATTCAGTACTTC. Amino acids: CASSPTKNIQYF.

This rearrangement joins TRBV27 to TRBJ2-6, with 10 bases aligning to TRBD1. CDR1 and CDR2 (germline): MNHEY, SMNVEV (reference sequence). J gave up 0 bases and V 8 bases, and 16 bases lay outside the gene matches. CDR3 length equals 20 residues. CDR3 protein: CASGWPTDRGIISGANVLTF. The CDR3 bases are TGTGCCAGCGGGTGGCCCACGGACAGGGGGATCATCTCTGGGGCCAACGTCCTGACTTTC.